Listed below are T cell receptor beta chains from one sample, sequenced in a study of shared clonotypes between healthy human individuals. The assay was immunoSEQ multiplex PCR, and TCRdb's table has in-frame clones only and misses some. The data contain 2.5 million or so clones, around nine tenths of them singletons. Sequencing was carried out using naive CD4+ T cells sorted from blood. Receptors originate from a man aged 18 to 30 in good health. Each CDR3 is given with its conserved first and last residue. A D gene is named only where the DNA matches it firmly. The size field is filled for only some rows; it gives once, few, many or a size class.

length: 18
V: TRBV7-8
J: TRBJ1-2
D: NA
size: once
DNA: TGTGCCAGCAGCTTAGATTCTGGGACACCTTCCAGAAGAGAGGGCTACACCTTC
CDR3: CASSLDSGTPSRREGYTF

length: 14
V: TRBV19
J: TRBJ1-1
D: NA
size: NA
DNA: TGTGCCAGTAGTACCGTAGGGAGCAACACTGAAGCTTTCTTT
CDR3: CASSTVGSNTEAFF

length: 16
V: TRBV18
J: TRBJ2-2
D: NA
size: NA
DNA: TGTGCCAGCTCACCAAATCTGGGCGGCCGAACCGGGGAGCTGTTTTTT
CDR3: CASSPNLGGRTGELFF

length: 14
V: TRBV5-8
J: TRBJ2-2
D: NA
size: once
DNA: TGTGCCAGCAGCCCCTGGGGGGCGACCGGGGAGCTGTTTTTT
CDR3: CASSPWGATGELFF

length: 17
V: TRBV5-1
J: TRBJ2-5
D: TRBD2
size: NA
DNA: TGCGCCAGCAGCCTGGGACTAGCGGGGGGTTTCCAAGAGACCCAGTACTTC
CDR3: CASSLGLAGGFQETQYF

length: 11
V: TRBV12-5
J: TRBJ2-3
D: NA
size: NA
DNA: TGTGCTAGTGGAGTTGTTGATACGCAGTATTTT
CDR3: CASGVVDTQYF

length: 14
V: TRBV5-5
J: TRBJ2-3
D: NA
size: NA
DNA: TGTGCCAGCAGCTTGGGGCCAGGGACAGATACGCAGTATTTT
CDR3: CASSLGPGTDTQYF

length: 15
V: TRBV5-6
J: TRBJ1-1
D: NA
size: NA
DNA: TGTGCCAGCAGCTTGGTCCATCAGGGGAACACTGAAGCTTTCTTT
CDR3: CASSLVHQGNTEAFF

length: 14
V: TRBV7-9
J: TRBJ1-4
D: NA
size: NA
DNA: TGTGCCAGCAGCCCCGGACTGAATAATGAAAAACTGTTTTTT
CDR3: CASSPGLNNEKLFF

length: 14
V: TRBV30
J: TRBJ2-5
D: TRBD1
size: NA
DNA: TGTGCCTGGACTGGGACAGGGGGTAGAGAGACCCAGTACTTC
CDR3: CAWTGTGGRETQYF

length: 16
V: TRBV7-9
J: TRBJ1-5
D: NA
size: NA
DNA: TGTGCCAGCAGCTTAGTTGGCGGAAATAGCAATCAGCCCCAGCATTTT
CDR3: CASSLVGGNSNQPQHF

length: 14
V: TRBV19
J: TRBJ2-7
D: TRBD1
size: NA
DNA: TGTGCCAGTTCGCCGGGACAGGGGCCCTACGAGCAGTACTTC
CDR3: CASSPGQGPYEQYF

length: 14
V: TRBV6-1
J: TRBJ2-7
D: TRBD1
size: NA
DNA: TGTGCCAGCAGGGGGGACAGTTTTTCCTACGAGCAGTACTTC
CDR3: CASRGDSFSYEQYF

length: 14
V: TRBV27
J: TRBJ1-1
D: TRBD1
size: NA
DNA: TGTGCCAGCGAGTCCAGGGGGAGGAACACTGAAGCTTTCTTT
CDR3: CASESRGRNTEAFF

length: 15
V: TRBV18
J: TRBJ1-2
D: TRBD1
size: NA
DNA: TGTGCCAGCTCAGCGACAGGGATCTTCTTCTATGGCTACACCTTC
CDR3: CASSATGIFFYGYTF

length: 15
V: TRBV11-2
J: TRBJ2-7
D: NA
size: NA
DNA: TGTGCCAGCAGCTTAGGAGAACTAGCAGGCGGGTGGCAGTACTTC
CDR3: CASSLGELAGGWQYF